This T cell receptor (beta chain) was captured in a study of blood T cell repertoires in COVID-19. Study at large: The samples span acute and convalescent COVID-19 from the United States, Italy and Spain. T cells, B-cell-depleted T cells, or PBMCs provided the cDNA or gDNA that served as material.

The assay was immunoSEQ multiplex PCR, and TCRdb's table has in-frame clones only and misses some. The sample consists of about 440,000 clones, about 92% of them appearing once. The age range of participants was 18 to 89 years, with residence in under 30 US areas. All recovered Cohort 3 donors got two negative PCRs, got clearance, or saw symptom resolution. The TCR comes from a young man who had recovered from COVID-19. Sequencing input: PBMCs or T cells enriched from blood (not recorded which).

CDR3 residues: CAWGRGRASTPDYGYTF. CDR3 nucleotides: TGTGCCTGGGGTCGCGGGAGAGCTAGCACACCCGACTATGGCTACACCTTC. The chain joins TRBV30 to TRBJ1-2; no firm D call. The CDR3 is 17 residues long. The V end lost 5 bases, the J end lost 3 bases, and 25 bases lay between the germline ends. The V gene's germline CDR1 is GTSNPN and CDR2 SVGIG (reference sequence).